This entry lists 32 T cell receptor beta chains sequenced from one sample in a study of T cells and Merkel cell carcinoma outcomes. Some clones are missing from TCRdb's copy, which holds only in-frame ones; the method was immunoSEQ multiplex PCR. Altogether around 6,400 clones are present, roughly 75% being singletons, with the ten largest covering about 14%. Material for sequencing was tumor tissue from Merkel cell carcinoma. These receptors were taken from a human donor with Merkel cell carcinoma. Some clones in this sample may be carry-over from other donors' samples.

The genes are TRBV30 and TRBJ1-4, with a weak D call TRBD1 (6 bases). V lost 2 bases and J lost 6, with 10 bases in between. The CDR3 contains 13 residues. Per the germline V gene, CDR1 is GTSNPN and CDR2 is SVGIG (reference sequence). The CDR3 sequence is CAWSRTADEKLFF. The DNA for the CDR3 is TGTGCCTGGAGTAGGACAGCGGATGAAAAACTGTTTTTT.

The CDR3 is CASSPWDRAEKLFF. Here the CDR3 DNA reads TGTGCCAGCAGTCCATGGGACCGTGCGGAGAAACTGTTTTTT. This chain uses TRBV27 with TRBJ1-4; tentatively, D is TRBD1 (5 bases). V lost 5 bases and J 11 bases, leaving 18 bases between the germline ends. This CDR3 has 14 residues. CDR1 and CDR2 (germline): MNHEY, SMNVEV (reference sequence).

In this sample, this clone turned up once. In DNA form, the CDR3 reads TGTGCCAGCAGCCTTTGGTCTCGCGGGAGCGTGAATGAGCAGTTCTTC. Protein product: CASSLWSRGSVNEQFF. The genes are TRBV5-4 and TRBJ2-1, with 7 bases matching TRBD2. CDR3 length equals 16 residues. Germline V gives CDR1 SGHNT, CDR2 YYREEE (reference sequence). The junction had 14 bases not matched to a gene; V was cut back by 4 bases and J by 7 bases.

The genes are TRBV4-3 and TRBJ1-2; D is ambiguous. Germline V gene lookup returns CDR1 LGHNA and CDR2 YSLEER. V lost 1 base to trimming and J lost 4 bases, with 7 bases between them. CDR3 size: 13 residues. The CDR3 is CASSQAIGYGYTF. The DNA for the CDR3 is TGCGCCAGCAGCCAAGCCATAGGCTATGGCTACACCTTC.

The chain carries TRBV7-9 and TRBJ1-1, with D perhaps TRBD1 (5 bases). CDR1 is SEHNR and CDR2 is FQNEAQ in the germline V gene (reference sequence). The CDR3 contains 12 residues. CDR3 coding DNA: TGTGTCTCTACGGGGAGGAGGGGTGAAGCTTTCTTT. This gives the protein CVSTGRRGEAFF.

The chain joins TRBV7-2 to TRBJ2-1, with D uncertain. Germline lookup yields CDR1 SGHTA and CDR2 FQGNSA. V gave up 2 bases and J gave up 11 bases, with 13 bases separating them. The CDR3 totals 13 residues. The CDR3: CASSLTLLAQQFF. In nucleotides, the CDR3 is TGTGCCAGCAGCTTAACTCTCTTGGCGCAGCAGTTCTTC.

This chain uses TRBV7-9 with TRBJ1-1; D is unclear. V was shortened by 6 bases and J by 8 bases, with 13 bases between the two germline ends. The CDR3 runs to 12 residues. CDR1 SEHNR and CDR2 FQNEAQ come from the germline V gene (reference sequence). CDR3 DNA sequence: TGTGCCAGCAGTTTTTCCGCTGCGGAAGCTTTCTTT. Protein sequence: CASSFSAAEAFF.

This clone was counted only a few times. Distinct nucleotide sequences in the sample also encode this CDR3. The CDR3 is CASRFGLAVYNEQFF. DNA for the CDR3: TGTGCCAGCAGATTCGGACTAGCGGTCTACAATGAGCAGTTCTTC. The chain employs TRBV11-2 and TRBJ2-1; 10 bases are a match to TRBD2. This CDR3 is 15 amino acids long. Germline CDR1 reads SGHAT; CDR2 reads FQNNGV. V lost 6 bases, J lost 3 bases, and 5 bases stayed unmatched.

The sample holds a few counts of this clone. The chain carries TRBV25-1 and TRBJ2-7, with 9 bases that match TRBD1. Trimming took 3 bases from V and 6 from J; bases not matched to a gene: 3. This CDR3 has 13 residues. Germline V lookup: CDR1 MGHDK, CDR2 SYGVNS. This CDR3 reads CASSEGDRAEQYF. CDR3 nucleotide sequence: TGTGCCAGCAGTGAGGGGGACAGGGCCGAGCAGTACTTC.

The chain is built from TRBV5-1 and TRBJ2-5; D is unresolved. Trimming stripped 0 bases from V and 7 bases from J, with 10 bases between. Per the germline V gene, CDR1 is SGHRS and CDR2 is YFSETQ. This CDR3 has 13 amino acids. CDR3 amino acids: CASSLEMKGTQYF. CDR3 nucleotide sequence: TGCGCCAGCAGCTTGGAGATGAAGGGGACCCAGTACTTC.

The V gene is TRBV18, the J gene TRBJ2-5; a weak D match, TRBD1 (6 bases). The CDR3 loop spans 15 amino acids. Trimming cost V 6 bases and J 5 bases, with 19 bases left between them. CDR1 KGHSH and CDR2 LQKENI come from the germline V gene. CDR3 coding DNA: TGTGCCAGCTCCCACAATACAGGGTCGGGGGAGACCCAGTACTTC. This gives the protein CASSHNTGSGETQYF.

This clone has more than one count but fewer than ten. The rearrangement links TRBV7-8 to TRBJ1-5; D is undetermined. CDR1 SGHVS and CDR2 FQNEAQ come from the germline V gene. The CDR3 is 16 residues long. V was cut by 1 base and J by 4 bases, with 14 bases left in between. The DNA for the CDR3 is TGTGCCAGCAGCTTAGAGGCCGGGCTAAAAAATCAGCCCCAGCATTTT. Its protein product is CASSLEAGLKNQPQHF.

The rearrangement uses TRBV6-5 and TRBJ1-2; D possibly corresponds to TRBD1 (6 bases). The CDR3 length is 15 residues. V was pared by 4 bases and J by 4 bases, with 16 bases between. In germline, CDR1 is MNHEY, CDR2 SVGAGI. The CDR3: CASSSSQDSRYGYTF. DNA for the CDR3: TGTGCCAGCAGTTCCTCCCAGGACAGTCGCTATGGCTACACCTTC.

Within the sample, this clone is medium-sized. J is TRBJ2-5 and V is TRBV19; the D is unclear. The V end was cut by 4 bases, the J end by 1 base, with 13 bases between. Germline V CDR1 and CDR2: LNHDA, SQIVND (reference sequence). This CDR3 spans 15 amino acids. The CDR3 DNA reads TGTGCCAGTAGTAACCCTAACCTGCTCCAAGAGACCCAGTACTTC. It is translated as CASSNPNLLQETQYF.

The chain recombines TRBV6-1 with TRBJ1-5; D is unresolved. Germline CDR1 MNHNS, CDR2 SASEGT. Between the trimmed V and J ends, which lost 7 bases and 0 bases, there was a span of 13 bases. The CDR3 has 15 amino acids. The CDR3 reads CASIKRVASNQPQHF. Written as DNA, the CDR3 is TGTGCCAGCATCAAGAGGGTAGCTAGCAATCAGCCCCAGCATTTT.

The chain has TRBV7-9 and TRBJ2-6, with D possibly TRBD1 on 5 matching bases. This CDR3 region has 16 residues. The V and J ends lost 7 bases and 1 base respectively, with 14 bases between them. CDR1 is SEHNR and CDR2 is FQNEAQ in the germline V gene (reference sequence). CDR3 residues: CASKTGFPSGANVLTF. CDR3 coding DNA: TGTGCCAGCAAAACAGGTTTTCCGTCTGGGGCCAACGTCCTGACTTTC. The full variable domain, with the rest looked up from reference TRBV7-9 and TRBJ2-6, is DTGVSQNPRHKITKRGQNVTFRCDPISEHNRLYWYRQTLGQGPEFLTYFQNEAQLEKSRLLSDRFSAERPKGSFSTLEIQRTEQGDSAMYLCASKTGFPSGANVLTFGAGSRLTVL.

The table lists this clone with a few counts. Other DNA sequences of this sample code for an identical CDR3. The chain recombines TRBV7-6 with TRBJ2-2; unclear D gene. The CDR3 consists of 13 residues. V dropped 1 base and J dropped 6 bases, with 6 bases sitting between them. Germline CDR1 and CDR2: SGHVS and FNYEAQ. The CDR3 bases are TGTGCCAGCAGCTTAGAGGAGCCCGGGGAGCTGTTTTTT. Translated: CASSLEEPGELFF.

Remarks on this clone: A read error may account for a junction end that differs from germline. The chain couples TRBV20-1 to TRBJ2-7; D unresolved. This CDR3 spans 11 amino acids. Germline V lookup: CDR1 DFQATT, CDR2 SNEGSKA (reference sequence). The CDR3 spells CSAWSPYEQYF. CDR3 in DNA: TGCAGTGCCTGGAGTCCCTACGAACAGTACTTC.

This chain joins TRBV11-2 and TRBJ2-1; weak D call: TRBD1 (6 bases). Germline lookup yields CDR1 SGHAT and CDR2 FQNNGV. This CDR3 spans 13 amino acids. V dropped 1 base and J dropped 9 bases, with 10 bases sitting between them. CDR3 sequence: CASSLVTGSEQFF. DNA of the CDR3: TGTGCCAGCAGCTTAGTCACAGGGTCTGAGCAGTTCTTC.

Note on this clone: Germline and junction disagree at one end, which may indicate a read error. The chain's CDR3 is CASSPPGQYSPPLIF. CDR3 nucleotide sequence: TGTGCCAGCAGCCCGCCGGGACAGTATTCCCCCCCACTTATCTTC. V and J are TRBV5-6 and TRBJ2-7, with 7 positions matching TRBD1. This CDR3 region has 15 residues. CDR1 SGHDT and CDR2 YYEEEE come from the germline V gene.

This chain uses TRBV29-1 with TRBJ2-1, with 11 bases that match TRBD2. The V gene end was trimmed by 6 bases and the J gene end by 3 bases; junction bases not matched to a gene: 25. The CDR3 contains 21 residues. Germline V gene sequence: CDR1 SQVTM, CDR2 ANQGSEA. CDR3 residues: CSVPQGRPTSGVSQNYNEQFF. The CDR3 nucleotides are TGCAGCGTACCTCAGGGGCGTCCGACTAGCGGGGTTTCCCAAAACTACAATGAGCAGTTCTTC.

This clone has more than one count but fewer than ten. Additional DNA sequences in this sample encode the identical CDR3. V is TRBV5-1 and J is TRBJ2-2; 7 bases line up with TRBD2. This CDR3 is 16 amino acids long. Losses at the gene ends were 3 bases for V and 3 bases for J; bases not matched to a gene: 8. Germline values: CDR1 SGHRS, CDR2 YFSETQ. The CDR3 sequence is CASSYATRGDTGELFF. Written as DNA, the CDR3 is TGCGCCAGCAGCTACGCGACACGGGGGGACACCGGGGAGCTGTTTTTT.

This sequence joins TRBV28 and TRBJ2-2, with D possibly being TRBD1 (5 bases). CDR1 and CDR2 (germline): MDHEN, SYDVKM. The V end was cut by 6 bases, the J end by 4 bases, with 12 bases between. CDR3 length equals 14 residues. CDR3 sequence (DNA): TGTGCCAGCAGGTTAACAGGTCCCACCGGGGAGCTGTTTTTT. Amino acids: CASRLTGPTGELFF.

CDR3 sequence: CASSPLPGQGQETQYF. The CDR3 DNA reads TGTGCCAGCAGCCCCCTCCCGGGACAGGGGCAAGAGACCCAGTACTTC. The chain joins TRBV7-8 to TRBJ2-5; 10 nucleotides align to TRBD1. This CDR3 region has 16 residues. Germline trimming cut 5 bases from V and 2 bases from J; bases unmatched to any gene: 8. The V gene's germline CDR1 is SGHVS and CDR2 FQNEAQ.

J is TRBJ2-1 and V is TRBV15; TRBD2 aligns across 11 bases. V trimming: 0 bases; J trimming: 8 bases; junction bases outside the gene matches: 12. The CDR3 is made up of 18 amino acids. Germline lookup yields CDR1 LNHNV and CDR2 YYDKDF (reference sequence). The DNA of the CDR3 is TGTGCCACCAGCAGAGATTCCCCAAAGACTAGCGGGAAGGATGAGCAGTTCTTC. This codes for CATSRDSPKTSGKDEQFF.

The rearrangement joins TRBV27 to TRBJ2-7; TRBD2 agrees at 11 bases. The CDR3 has 14 residues. V was pared by 6 bases and J by 7 bases, with 8 bases of the junction left unmatched. Germline CDR1 MNHEY, CDR2 SMNVEV (reference sequence). The CDR3 protein is CASRDSGRAAEQYF. The CDR3 DNA is TGTGCCAGCAGGGATAGCGGGAGGGCGGCGGAGCAGTACTTC.

This chain connects TRBV18 to TRBJ1-3; TRBD1 agrees at 10 bases. Germline CDR1 and CDR2: KGHSH and LQKENI. V lost 0 bases, J lost 2 bases, and 7 bases stayed unmatched. There are 18 residues in the CDR3. CDR3 residues: CASSPPNPGTGAGNTIYF. CDR3 in DNA: TGTGCCAGCTCACCACCCAACCCCGGGACAGGGGCTGGAAACACCATATATTTT.

The rearrangement joins TRBV7-8 to TRBJ2-7; D unresolved. Per germline, CDR1 SGHVS and CDR2 FQNEAQ. V was shortened by 1 base and J by 3 bases, with 4 bases between the two germline ends. This CDR3 is 12 amino acids long. CDR3 protein: CASSLVFYEQYF. The CDR3 DNA sequence: TGTGCCAGCAGCTTAGTTTTCTACGAGCAGTACTTC.

Judged by abundance, this clone is medium-sized (0.01 to 0.1%). This sequence joins TRBV5-1 and TRBJ2-5; the match to TRBD1 covers 9 bases. Unmatched junction bases numbered 3, after V lost 2 bases and J lost 4 bases. The CDR3 covers 14 residues. CDR1 is SGHRS and CDR2 is YFSETQ in the germline V gene. The CDR3 loop is CASSLPDRGETQYF. CDR3 sequence (DNA): TGCGCCAGCAGCTTACCGGACAGGGGAGAGACCCAGTACTTC. Using reference TRBV5-1 and TRBJ2-5 for the parts outside the CDR3, the full variable domain is KAGVTQTPRYLIKTRGQQVTLSCSPISGHRSVSWYQQTPGQGLQFLFEYFSETQRNKGNFPGRFSGRQFSNSRSEMNVSTLELGDSALYLCASSLPDRGETQYFGPGTRLLVL.

The rearrangement uses TRBV19 and TRBJ2-7; D unresolved. Germline loops: CDR1 LNHDA, CDR2 SQIVND (reference sequence). The CDR3 length is 14 residues. Between the trimmed V and J ends, which lost 3 bases and 0 bases, there was a span of 9 bases. In nucleotides, the CDR3 is TGTGCCAGTAGTATGGGCAGGAGCTCCTACGAGCAGTACTTC. Its translation: CASSMGRSSYEQYF.

V usage is TRBV28 and J usage is TRBJ1-5; 7 bases line up with TRBD1. J lost 3 bases, V lost 11 bases, and 13 bases had no gene match. From germline, CDR1 is MDHEN and CDR2 SYDVKM. The CDR3 runs 15 residues. For the CDR3, the DNA is TGTGCCGCCCGTTCGGGACAGTTTGACAATCAGCCCCAGCATTTT. This encodes CAARSGQFDNQPQHF.

The chain employs TRBV7-2 and TRBJ2-7; D unresolved. The CDR3 spans 13 residues. V was shortened by 2 bases and J by 0 bases, with 5 bases between the two germline ends. Germline-derived CDR1 and CDR2 are SGHTA and FQGNSA. For the CDR3, the DNA is TGTGCCAGCAGCTTATCCAGCTCCTACGAGCAGTACTTC. Its protein is CASSLSSSYEQYF.